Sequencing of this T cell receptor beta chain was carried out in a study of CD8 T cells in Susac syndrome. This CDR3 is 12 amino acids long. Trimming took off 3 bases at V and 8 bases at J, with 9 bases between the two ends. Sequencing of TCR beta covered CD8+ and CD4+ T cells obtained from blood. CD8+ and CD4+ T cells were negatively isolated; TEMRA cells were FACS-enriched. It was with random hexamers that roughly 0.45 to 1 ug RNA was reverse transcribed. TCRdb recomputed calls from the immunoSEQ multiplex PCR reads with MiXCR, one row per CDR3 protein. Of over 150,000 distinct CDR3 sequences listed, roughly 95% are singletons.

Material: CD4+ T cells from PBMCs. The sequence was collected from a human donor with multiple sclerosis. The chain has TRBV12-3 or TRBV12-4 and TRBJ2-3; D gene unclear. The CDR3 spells CASSLGGPTQYF. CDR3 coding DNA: TGTGCCAGCAGTTTGGGCGGTCCTACGCAGTATTTT.